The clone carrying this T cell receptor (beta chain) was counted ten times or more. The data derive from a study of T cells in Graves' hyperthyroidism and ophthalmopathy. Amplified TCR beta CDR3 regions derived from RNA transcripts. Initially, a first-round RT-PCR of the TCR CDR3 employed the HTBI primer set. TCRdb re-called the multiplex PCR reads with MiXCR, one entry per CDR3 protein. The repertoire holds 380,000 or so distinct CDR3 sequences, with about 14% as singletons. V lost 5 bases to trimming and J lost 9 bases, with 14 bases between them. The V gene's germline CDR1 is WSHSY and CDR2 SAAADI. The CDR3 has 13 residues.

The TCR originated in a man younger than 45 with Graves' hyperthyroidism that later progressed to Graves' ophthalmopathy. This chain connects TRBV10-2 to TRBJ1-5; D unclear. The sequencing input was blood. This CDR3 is CASSLEGGGPQHF. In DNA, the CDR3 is TGCGCCAGCAGTCTCGAGGGCGGTGGGCCCCAGCATTTT.